The 15 T cell receptor beta chains reported below all come from one sample, sequenced in a study of shared clonotypes between healthy human individuals (dated by TCRdb to the early 2020s). The library was prepared using the immunoSEQ multiplex PCR assay. This immuneACCESS table, as held by TCRdb, lists in-frame sequences with V and J called but not all clones. Of the missing ones, under half trace to an unresolved V gene in checked studies; the others have no known cause. Within this sample are under 700,000 clones, with about 95% of them counted one time only. Of the sample, approximately 0.11% falls within the top ten clones. CD8 naive samples were CD45RO-negative cells positively selected for CCR7, giving a CD45RA+CCR7+ population that excluded TemRA cells. Input material: naive CD8+ T cells sorted from blood. The cell subset or site tag for this specimen amounts to: CD45RA+CCR7+. The receptors stem from a woman aged 25-40 years in good health.

The chain employs TRBV4-2 and TRBJ1-4; TRBD1 aligns across 9 bases. The CDR3 is 15 residues long. With 4 bases clipped from V and 7 bases from J, the junction kept 7 bases outside the gene matches. From germline, CDR1 is LGHNA and CDR2 YNFKEQ. CDR3 bases: TGTGCCAGCAGCCCCCGGGACAGGGTCGGTGAAAAACTGTTTTTT. Translating gives CASSPRDRVGEKLFF.

This rearrangement joins TRBV14 to TRBJ1-4, with 7 bases aligning to TRBD1. Per the germline V gene, CDR1 is SGHDN and CDR2 is FVKESK. Trimming removed 5 bases from V and 0 bases from J; junction bases left unmatched: 3. The CDR3 is 15 amino acids. The chain's CDR3 is CASSRGQTTNEKLFF. The CDR3 DNA follows: TGTGCCAGCAGCAGGGGGCAAACAACTAATGAAAAACTGTTTTTT.

The chain has TRBV5-1 and TRBJ2-5, with a possible D match to TRBD1 (5 bases). The V gene lost 2 bases and the J gene lost 4 bases, with 9 bases spanning the gap. The CDR3 sequence is 13 residues long. Germline V gives CDR1 SGHRS, CDR2 YFSETQ. This chain's CDR3 is CASSFRVGETQYF. Here the CDR3 DNA reads TGCGCCAGCAGCTTCAGGGTAGGAGAGACCCAGTACTTC.

This clone occurred once. The rearrangement joins TRBV28 to TRBJ2-7; maybe TRBD2 (5 bases). V dropped 2 bases and J dropped 2 bases, with 13 bases sitting between them. The length of the CDR3 is 15 residues. In germline, CDR1 is MDHEN, CDR2 SYDVKM. The CDR3 region has the DNA TGTGCCAGCAGTTTACTATTGCGGGCCACCTACGAGCAGTACTTC. Its protein product is CASSLLLRATYEQYF.

The V gene is TRBV4-2, the J gene TRBJ1-5; possibly TRBD1 for D (5 bases). The V and J ends lost 0 bases and 3 bases respectively, with 9 bases between them. Germline CDR1 reads LGHNA; CDR2 reads YNFKEQ. The CDR3 is made up of 15 amino acids. The CDR3 DNA follows: TGTGCCAGCAGCCAAGAATTAGGGGACAATCAGCCCCAGCATTTT. This codes for CASSQELGDNQPQHF.

Here the CDR3 reads CASSPFRGITYEQYF. CDR3 DNA: TGTGCCAGCAGCCCCTTTCGGGGAATCACCTACGAGCAGTACTTC. The rearrangement joins TRBV7-8 to TRBJ2-7; tentative D call: TRBD2 (5 bases). V dropped 5 bases and J dropped 2 bases, with 16 bases sitting between them. Germline V gene sequence: CDR1 SGHVS, CDR2 FQNEAQ. The CDR3 is 15 residues long.

This chain connects TRBV27 to TRBJ2-5; no clear D gene. This CDR3 is 14 amino acids long. Germline V gives CDR1 MNHEY, CDR2 SMNVEV (reference sequence). Trimming took off 2 bases at V and 2 bases at J, with 9 bases between the two ends. CDR3 sequence (DNA): TGTGCCAGCAGTTTAGGACGAACACAAGAGACCCAGTACTTC. Translation: CASSLGRTQETQYF.

The V gene is TRBV5-4, the J gene TRBJ2-7, with 8 bases matching TRBD1. The J segment lost 6 bases and the V segment lost 3 bases, leaving 11 bases of the junction unmatched. CDR1 and CDR2 (germline): SGHNT, YYREEE (reference sequence). The CDR3 extends over 15 amino acids. CDR3 bases: TGTGCCAGCAGCTACACGACAGGGGAACGGGGCGAGCAGTACTTC. Encoded protein: CASSYTTGERGEQYF.

This chain uses TRBV6-5 with TRBJ1-5; D call uncertain. The ends were cut back, 2 bases at V and 4 bases at J, with 6 bases in the middle. The germline V gene has CDR1 MNHEY and CDR2 SVGAGI. The CDR3 is 13 residues long. CDR3 amino acids: CASSYEENQPQHF. As DNA, the CDR3 is TGTGCCAGCAGTTACGAAGAGAATCAGCCCCAGCATTTT.

This rearrangement joins TRBV27 to TRBJ2-7; D is ambiguous. This CDR3 region has 13 residues. The V end was cut by 5 bases, the J end by 0 bases, with 8 bases between. Germline V gene lookup returns CDR1 MNHEY and CDR2 SMNVEV (reference sequence). The CDR3 reads CASSPTGSYEQYF. CDR3 nucleotide sequence: TGTGCCAGCAGTCCCACGGGCTCCTACGAGCAGTACTTC.

CDR3 DNA: TGTGCCAGCACCCTTGGGGGGATTGGTGAGACCCAGTACTTC. Its translation is CASTLGGIGETQYF. The rearrangement joins TRBV28 to TRBJ2-5; tentatively, D is TRBD2 (6 bases). Germline values: CDR1 MDHEN, CDR2 SYDVKM. The CDR3 totals 14 residues. The germline V and J ends were trimmed by 7 bases and 5 bases, with 17 bases remaining between them.

V usage is TRBV11-2 and J usage is TRBJ2-7, with D possibly TRBD1 on 6 matching bases. The CDR3 has 13 residues. CDR1 is SGHAT, CDR2 FQNNGV, per germline. V was cut by 5 bases and J by 3 bases, with 11 bases left in between. The CDR3 protein is CASSQDSGYEQYF. The DNA of the CDR3 is TGTGCCAGCAGCCAGGACAGTGGCTACGAGCAGTACTTC. The whole variable domain, remainder taken from reference TRBV11-2 and TRBJ2-7, is EAGVAQSPRYKIIEKRQSVAFWCNPISGHATLYWYQQILGQGPKLLIQFQNNGVVDDSQLPKDRFSAERLKGVDSTLKIQPAKLEDSAVYLCASSQDSGYEQYFGPGTRLTVT.

The chain recombines TRBV27 with TRBJ1-4; D is undetermined. CDR1 MNHEY and CDR2 SMNVEV come from the germline V gene (reference sequence). The CDR3 consists of 14 residues. The V end was cut by 5 bases, the J end by 8 bases, with 15 bases between. The CDR3 DNA reads TGTGCCAGCAGTGGGTTGGGGAGTCAGGAAAAACTGTTTTTT. Protein: CASSGLGSQEKLFF. Combining the CDR3 with reference TRBV27 and TRBJ1-4 gives the whole variable domain EAQVTQNPRYLITVTGKKLTVTCSQNMNHEYMSWYRQDPGLGLRQIYYSMNVEVTDKGDVPEGYKVSRKEKRNFPLILESPSPNQTSLYFCASSGLGSQEKLFFGSGTQLSVL.

The V call is TRBV13, the J call TRBJ2-5; 8 positions match TRBD2. The V gene end was trimmed by 4 bases and the J gene end by 1 base; junction bases not matched to a gene: 2. The germline V gene has CDR1 PRHDT and CDR2 FYEKMQ (reference sequence). The CDR3 is made up of 14 amino acids. The CDR3 reads CASSSRGGQETQYF. The CDR3 bases are TGTGCCAGCAGCTCCCGGGGGGGCCAAGAGACCCAGTACTTC.

The CDR3 is CASSQEGWTSGTDTQYF. CDR3 DNA sequence: TGTGCCAGCAGCCAAGAAGGTTGGACTAGCGGCACAGATACGCAGTATTTT. The gene calls are TRBV4-2 and TRBJ2-3, with TRBD2 identical over 9 bases. Germline CDR1 LGHNA, CDR2 YNFKEQ. The CDR3 consists of 17 residues. V lost 0 bases, J lost 1 base, and 5 bases stayed unmatched.